This T cell receptor beta chain was profiled in a study of blood T cell repertoires in COVID-19. Study as a whole: Nucleic acid was either cDNA or gDNA, and it came from T cells, B-cell-depleted T cells, or PBMCs.

CDR1 is SEHNR and CDR2 is FQNEAQ in the germline V gene (reference sequence). The CDR3 sequence is 15 residues long. J gave up 6 bases and V 6 bases, and 4 bases lay outside the gene matches. A case of COVID-19 had been met by exposed participants within 2 weeks before study entry. Authors' methods: Researchers report that nucleated cell counts were estimated from reference gene primer amplification. This table comes from immunoSEQ multiplex PCR, and its TCRdb copy is limited to in-frame clones, with some not included. The V and J calls and the clone size are those of that table, but D and trimming were determined from the DNA. Of a few hundred thousand clones listed, roughly nine tenths are singletons.

This receptor was taken from a woman between 40 and 50 years old who had been exposed to COVID-19. The chain carries TRBV7-9 and TRBJ1-6; 11 nucleotides match TRBD1. Sequences were obtained from PBMCs or T cells enriched from blood (not recorded which). DNA of the CDR3: TGTGCCAGCAGATCAGGACAGGGGGCTAATTCACCCCTCCACTTT. Translated, it gives CASRSGQGANSPLHF. The variable domain in full, with the rest retrieved from reference TRBV7-9 and TRBJ1-6, is DTGVSQNPRHKITKRGQNVTFRCDPISEHNRLYWYRQTLGQGPEFLTYFQNEAQLEKSRLLSDRFSAERPKGSFSTLEIQRTEQGDSAMYLCASRSGQGANSPLHFGNGTRLTVT.